The 10 T cell receptor beta chains reported below all come from one sample, sequenced in a study of blood T cells in healthy people across ages (dated by TCRdb to between 2015 and 2016). Libraries came from 5' RACE. Sequencing was performed on an Illumina HiSeq 2500. A second PCR of roughly 6 to 11 cycles was run with a J-beta primer mix and a sample-barcoded 5' primer. TCRdb took the public reads, trimmed them with fastp at Q25, ran MiXCR for clone calling and kept in-frame beta chains. Merged by CDR3 protein, the rows form single entries marked with the most common genes and DNA. This sample is represented by hundreds of thousands of distinct CDR3 sequences; 40% to 45% of them were singletons. The biggest ten clones account for around 30% of the sample. The sequenced material came from blood. These receptors were collected from a man aged 80 or over in good health.

The rearrangement uses TRBV4-1 and TRBJ2-1, with D perhaps assigned TRBD1 or TRBD2 (5 bases each). CDR3 length: 14 amino acids. Trimming shortened V by 4 bases and J by 13 bases, and 20 bases separated the two germline ends. Germline V gene sequence: CDR1 MGHRA, CDR2 YSYEKL. The CDR3 sequence is CASSLLPGPGQQFF. The DNA of the CDR3 is TGCGCCAGCAGCCTACTGCCGGGACCAGGGCAACAGTTCTTC.

There are a few counts of this clonotype. The gene calls are TRBV25-1 and TRBJ2-7, with 10 nucleotides matching TRBD1. Trimming at V came to 1 base and at J to 6 bases, leaving 6 bases not matched to a gene. CDR1 is MGHDK, CDR2 SYGVNS, per germline. The CDR3 consists of 15 residues. In DNA, the CDR3 is TGTGCCAGCAGTGAATCGGGGACAGGGGATGTCGAGCAGTACTTC. Amino acid sequence: CASSESGTGDVEQYF.

The chain carries TRBV12-3 or TRBV12-4 and TRBJ2-3, with D possibly matching TRBD2 (5 bases). Trimming left V 6 bases short and J 0 bases short, with 16 bases between. This CDR3 region has 16 residues. The CDR3 here is CASSVYSDPSTDTQYF. The DNA for the CDR3 is TGTGCCAGCAGCGTATATAGCGACCCTAGCACAGATACGCAGTATTTT.

J is TRBJ1-5 and V is TRBV7-9; D may be TRBD1 (5 bases). V dropped 5 bases and J dropped 6 bases, with 17 bases sitting between them. The germline CDR1 and CDR2 sequences are SEHNR and FQNEAQ (reference sequence). The CDR3 consists of 15 residues. The CDR3 coding sequence is TGTGCCAGCAGCCAGTCAGGTCTGGGGGTTCAGCCCCAGCATTTT. This codes for CASSQSGLGVQPQHF.

This clonotype showed up just a few times. The chain links TRBV4-2 to TRBJ1-6; D unclear. Germline V gene data show CDR1 as LGHNA and CDR2 as YNFKEQ. V was cut by 0 bases and J by 2 bases, with 14 bases left in between. This CDR3 spans 18 amino acids. The CDR3 here is CASSQDALGNPYNSPLHF. In nucleotides, the CDR3 is TGTGCCAGCAGCCAAGACGCCTTAGGGAACCCCTATAATTCACCCCTCCACTTT.

This clonotype came up many times. The chain uses TRBV6-5 and TRBJ2-7; TRBD2 matches at 9 bases. The CDR3 runs 14 residues. Trimming cost V 6 bases and J 3 bases; bases outside gene matches: 6. Germline loops: CDR1 MNHEY, CDR2 SVGAGI. The CDR3 DNA reads TGTGCCAGCAGAGGACTAGCGAGCCTCTACGAGCAGTACTTC. It specifies CASRGLASLYEQYF.

The chain is built from TRBV9 and TRBJ1-1; D not resolved. The CDR3 has 15 amino acids. Germline CDR1 and CDR2: SGDLS and YYNGEE. Trimming stripped 0 bases from V and 1 base from J, with 10 bases between. The CDR3 coding sequence is TGTGCCAGCAGCGTAGGCCCAGGACCGAACACTGAAGCTTTCTTT. Translating gives CASSVGPGPNTEAFF.

In regard to this clonotype: Germline is not matched at one junction end, which may reflect a read error. The V gene is TRBV20-1, the J gene TRBJ2-6; the D call may be TRBD1 or TRBD2 (5 bases each). The CDR3 is 16 residues long. Germline V CDR1 and CDR2: DFQATT, SNEGSKA (reference sequence). DNA of the CDR3: TGCAGTGCTAGAGCCGGACGGGGCTCTGGGGCCAACGTCCCGACTTTC. It is translated as CSARAGRGSGANVPTF.

The chain joins TRBV5-1 to TRBJ1-1; D remains unclear. Germline lookup yields CDR1 SGHRS and CDR2 YFSETQ. V lost 1 base and J 1 base, leaving 8 bases between the germline ends. CDR3 length: 14 amino acids. The CDR3 spells CASSLFMGNTEAFF. In DNA, the CDR3 is TGCGCCAGCAGCTTGTTTATGGGGAACACTGAAGCTTTCTTT.

There are many counts of this clonotype. V gene TRBV7-2 combines with J gene TRBJ2-5, with D maybe TRBD2 (6 bases). V lost 7 bases and J lost 4, with 13 bases in between. In germline, CDR1 is SGHTA, CDR2 FQGNSA. The CDR3 sequence is 13 residues long. The CDR3 coding sequence is TGTGCCAGCAAGCGCGGGAAAGGAGAGACCCAGTACTTC. This translates into CASKRGKGETQYF.